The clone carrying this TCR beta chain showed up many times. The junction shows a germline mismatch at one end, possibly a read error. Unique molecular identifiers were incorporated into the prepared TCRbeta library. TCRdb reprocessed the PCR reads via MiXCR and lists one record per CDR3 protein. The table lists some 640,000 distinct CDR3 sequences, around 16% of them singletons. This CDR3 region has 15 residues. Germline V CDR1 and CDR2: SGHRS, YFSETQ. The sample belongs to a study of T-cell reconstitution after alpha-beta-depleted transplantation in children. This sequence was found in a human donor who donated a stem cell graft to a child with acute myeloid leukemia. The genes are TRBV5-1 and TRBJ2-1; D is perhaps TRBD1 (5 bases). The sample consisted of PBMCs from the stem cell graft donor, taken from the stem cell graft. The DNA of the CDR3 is TGTGCCAGCAGCCTCAGGGTTAGCTCCTACAATGAGCAGTTCTTC. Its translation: CASSLRVSSYNEQFF.